This entry is about one T cell receptor (beta chain). This entry is derived from a study of PD-L1 blockade in urothelial cancer. This CDR3 is built from 16 residues. Germline assignment: CDR1 MDHEN and CDR2 SYDVKM. The V and J ends lost 6 bases and 3 bases respectively, with 18 bases between them. This table comes from immunoSEQ multiplex PCR, and its TCRdb copy is limited to in-frame clones, with some not included. The sample yields about 88,000 clones, 85% to 95% seen once. This specimen consisted of PBMCs, obtained around atezolizumab (anti-PD-L1) treatment. This clonotype originated in a man between 60 and 75 years old with urothelial cancer. This chain links TRBV28 with TRBJ2-4; D is perhaps TRBD2 (6 bases). CDR3 bases: TGTGCCAGCAGCAATGGGGGGTCGTCGGACAAAAACATTCAGTACTTC. Amino acids: CASSNGGSSDKNIQYF.